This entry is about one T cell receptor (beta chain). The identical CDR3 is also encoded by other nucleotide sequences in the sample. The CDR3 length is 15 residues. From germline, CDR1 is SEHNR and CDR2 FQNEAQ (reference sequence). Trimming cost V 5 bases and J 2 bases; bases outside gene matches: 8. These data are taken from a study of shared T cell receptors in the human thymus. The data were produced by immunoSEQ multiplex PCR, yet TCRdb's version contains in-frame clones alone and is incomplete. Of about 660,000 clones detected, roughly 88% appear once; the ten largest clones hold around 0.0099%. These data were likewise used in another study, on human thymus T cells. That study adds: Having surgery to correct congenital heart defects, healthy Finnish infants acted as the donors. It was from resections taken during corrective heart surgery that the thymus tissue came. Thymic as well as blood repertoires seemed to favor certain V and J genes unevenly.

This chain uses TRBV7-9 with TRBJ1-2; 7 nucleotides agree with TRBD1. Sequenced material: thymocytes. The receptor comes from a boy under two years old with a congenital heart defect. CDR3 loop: CASSPVGQANYGYTF. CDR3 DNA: TGTGCCAGCAGCCCCGTAGGACAGGCGAACTATGGCTACACCTTC.